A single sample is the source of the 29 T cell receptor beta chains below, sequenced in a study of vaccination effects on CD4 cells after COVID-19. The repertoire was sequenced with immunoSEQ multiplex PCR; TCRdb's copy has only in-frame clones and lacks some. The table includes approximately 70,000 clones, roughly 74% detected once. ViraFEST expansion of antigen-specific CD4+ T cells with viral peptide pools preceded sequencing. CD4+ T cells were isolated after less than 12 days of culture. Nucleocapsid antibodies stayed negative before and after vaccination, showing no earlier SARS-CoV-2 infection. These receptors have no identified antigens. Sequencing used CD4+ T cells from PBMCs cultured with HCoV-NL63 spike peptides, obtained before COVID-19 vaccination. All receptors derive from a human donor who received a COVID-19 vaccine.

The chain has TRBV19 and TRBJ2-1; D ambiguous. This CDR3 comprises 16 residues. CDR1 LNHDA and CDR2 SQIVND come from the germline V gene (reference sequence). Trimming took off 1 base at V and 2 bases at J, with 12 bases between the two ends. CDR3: CASSIGQVSPYNEQFF. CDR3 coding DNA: TGTGCCAGTAGTATAGGGCAGGTTTCCCCCTACAATGAGCAGTTCTTC.

CDR3 sequence (DNA): TGTGCCAGCAGCTTGATACCGGGCGGGGCAAACATTCAGTACTTC. It specifies CASSLIPGGANIQYF. The V gene is TRBV5-5, the J gene TRBJ2-4, with D perhaps TRBD2 (6 bases). The CDR3 runs to 15 residues. Germline loops: CDR1 SGHKS, CDR2 YYEKEE (reference sequence). V dropped 1 base and J dropped 6 bases, with 14 bases sitting between them.

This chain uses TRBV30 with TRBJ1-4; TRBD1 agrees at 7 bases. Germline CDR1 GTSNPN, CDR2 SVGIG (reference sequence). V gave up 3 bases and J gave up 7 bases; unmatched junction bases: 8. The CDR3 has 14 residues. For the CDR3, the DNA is TGTGCCTGGAGGCCCAGGCAGGGGGTTGAAAAACTGTTTTTT. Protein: CAWRPRQGVEKLFF.

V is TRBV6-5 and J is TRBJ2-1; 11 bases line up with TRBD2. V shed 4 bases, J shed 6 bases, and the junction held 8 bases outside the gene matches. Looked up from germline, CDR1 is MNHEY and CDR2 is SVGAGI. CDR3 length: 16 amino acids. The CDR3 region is CASSSSGGSQFNEQFF. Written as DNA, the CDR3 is TGTGCCAGCAGTTCTAGCGGGGGGTCCCAGTTCAATGAGCAGTTCTTC.

The CDR3 region is CASRPPGPLAGELFF. The CDR3 DNA sequence: TGTGCCAGCAGACCACCGGGCCCCTTGGCCGGGGAGCTGTTTTTT. The rearrangement links TRBV5-4 to TRBJ2-2, with D unclear. Germline V gene data show CDR1 as SGHNT and CDR2 as YYREEE (reference sequence). V was shortened by 5 bases and J by 6 bases, with 17 bases between the two germline ends. This CDR3 has 15 residues. Using reference TRBV5-4 and TRBJ2-2 for the parts outside the CDR3, the full variable domain is ETGVTQSPTHLIKTRGQQVTLRCSSQSGHNTVSWYQQALGQGPQFIFQYYREEENGRGNFPPRFSGLQFPNYSSELNVNALELDDSALYLCASRPPGPLAGELFFGEGSRLTVL.

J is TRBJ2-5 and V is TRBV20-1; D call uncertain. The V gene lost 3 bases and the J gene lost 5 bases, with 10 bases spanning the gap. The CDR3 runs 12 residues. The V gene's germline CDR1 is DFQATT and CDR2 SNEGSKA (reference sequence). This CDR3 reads CSASLSAETQYF. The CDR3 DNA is TGCAGTGCTAGTTTATCCGCCGAGACCCAGTACTTC.

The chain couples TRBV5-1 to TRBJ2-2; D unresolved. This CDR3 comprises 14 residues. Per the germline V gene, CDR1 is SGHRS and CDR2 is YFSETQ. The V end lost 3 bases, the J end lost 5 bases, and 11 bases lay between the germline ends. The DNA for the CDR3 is TGCGCCAGCAGCTCGAACCCAGGTACCGGGGAGCTGTTTTTT. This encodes CASSSNPGTGELFF.

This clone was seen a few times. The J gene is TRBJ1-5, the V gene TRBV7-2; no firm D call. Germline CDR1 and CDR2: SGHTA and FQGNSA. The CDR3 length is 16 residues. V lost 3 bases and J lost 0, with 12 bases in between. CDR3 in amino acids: CASSLGTPYSNQPQHF. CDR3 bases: TGTGCCAGCAGCTTGGGCACACCCTATAGCAATCAGCCCCAGCATTTT.

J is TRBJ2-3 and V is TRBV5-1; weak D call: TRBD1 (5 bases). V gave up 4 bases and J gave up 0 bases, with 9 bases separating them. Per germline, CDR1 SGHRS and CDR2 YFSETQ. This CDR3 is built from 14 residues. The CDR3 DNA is TGCGCCAGCAGCGCGACAGCTAGCACAGATACGCAGTATTTT. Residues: CASSATASTDTQYF. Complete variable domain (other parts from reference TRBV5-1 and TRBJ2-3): KAGVTQTPRYLIKTRGQQVTLSCSPISGHRSVSWYQQTPGQGLQFLFEYFSETQRNKGNFPGRFSGRQFSNSRSEMNVSTLELGDSALYLCASSATASTDTQYFGPGTRLTVL.

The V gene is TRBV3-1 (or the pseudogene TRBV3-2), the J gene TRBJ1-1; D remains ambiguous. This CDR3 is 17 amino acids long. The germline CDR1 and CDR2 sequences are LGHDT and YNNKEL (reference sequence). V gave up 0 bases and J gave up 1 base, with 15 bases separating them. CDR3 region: CASSQDITQVPNTEAFF. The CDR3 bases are TGTGCCAGCAGCCAAGATATCACCCAAGTACCGAACACTGAAGCTTTCTTT.

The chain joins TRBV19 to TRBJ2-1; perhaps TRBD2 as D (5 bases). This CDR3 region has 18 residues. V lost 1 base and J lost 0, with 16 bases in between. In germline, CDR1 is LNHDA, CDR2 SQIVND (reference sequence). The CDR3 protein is CASSIAFSGRDSYNEQFF. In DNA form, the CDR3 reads TGTGCCAGTAGTATAGCATTCTCAGGCCGGGACTCCTACAATGAGCAGTTCTTC.

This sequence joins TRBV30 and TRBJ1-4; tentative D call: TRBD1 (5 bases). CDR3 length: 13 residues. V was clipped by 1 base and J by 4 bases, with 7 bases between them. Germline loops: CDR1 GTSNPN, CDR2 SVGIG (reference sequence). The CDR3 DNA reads TGTGCCTGGAGTGGACAGTTTAATGAAAAACTGTTTTTT. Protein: CAWSGQFNEKLFF.

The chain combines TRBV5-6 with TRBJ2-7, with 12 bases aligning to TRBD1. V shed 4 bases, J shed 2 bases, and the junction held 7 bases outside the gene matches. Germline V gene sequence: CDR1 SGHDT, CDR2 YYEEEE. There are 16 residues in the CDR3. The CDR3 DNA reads TGTGCCAGCAGCACCCCGGGACAGGGGGCACCCTACGAGCAGTACGTC. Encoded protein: CASSTPGQGAPYEQYV.

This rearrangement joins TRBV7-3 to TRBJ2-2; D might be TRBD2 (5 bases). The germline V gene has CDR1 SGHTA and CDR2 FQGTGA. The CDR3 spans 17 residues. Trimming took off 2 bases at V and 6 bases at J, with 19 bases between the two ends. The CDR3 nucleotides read TGTGCCAGCAGCTTATCGGGCCCGGGGAATTGGCCCGGGGAGCTGTTTTTT. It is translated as CASSLSGPGNWPGELFF.

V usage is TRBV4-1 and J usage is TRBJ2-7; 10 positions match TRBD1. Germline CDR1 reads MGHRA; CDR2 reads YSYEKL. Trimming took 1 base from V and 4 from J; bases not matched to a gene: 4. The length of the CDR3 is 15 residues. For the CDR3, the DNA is TGCGCCAGCAGCCAAGGTCCGGGACAGGGGTACGAGCAGTACGTC. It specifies CASSQGPGQGYEQYV.

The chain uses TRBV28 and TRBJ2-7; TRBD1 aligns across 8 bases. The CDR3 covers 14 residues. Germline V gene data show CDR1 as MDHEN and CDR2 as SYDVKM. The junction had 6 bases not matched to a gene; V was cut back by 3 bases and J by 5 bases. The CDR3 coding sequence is TGTGCCAGCAGTTTCTTCGACAGGGGTAACGAGCAGTACGTC. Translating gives CASSFFDRGNEQYV.

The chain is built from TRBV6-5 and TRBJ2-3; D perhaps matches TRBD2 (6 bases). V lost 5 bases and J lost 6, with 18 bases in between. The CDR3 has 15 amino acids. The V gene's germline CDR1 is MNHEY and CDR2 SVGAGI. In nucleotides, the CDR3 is TGTGCCAGCAGTCGAATGACTAGTGGGGTGGATACGCAGTATTTT. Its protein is CASSRMTSGVDTQYF.

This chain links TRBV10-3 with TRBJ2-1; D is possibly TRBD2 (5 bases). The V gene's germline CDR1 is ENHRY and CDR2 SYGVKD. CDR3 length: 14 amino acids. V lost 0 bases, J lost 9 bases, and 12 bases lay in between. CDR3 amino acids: CAISESKGRGEQFF. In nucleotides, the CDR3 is TGTGCCATCAGTGAGTCGAAGGGTCGGGGTGAGCAGTTCTTC.

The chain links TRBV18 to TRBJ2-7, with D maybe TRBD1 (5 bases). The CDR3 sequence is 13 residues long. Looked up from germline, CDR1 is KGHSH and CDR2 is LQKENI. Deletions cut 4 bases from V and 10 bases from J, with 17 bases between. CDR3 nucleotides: TGTGCCAGCTCACGGGTTTCAGGGATGGATCAGTACGTC. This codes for CASSRVSGMDQYV.

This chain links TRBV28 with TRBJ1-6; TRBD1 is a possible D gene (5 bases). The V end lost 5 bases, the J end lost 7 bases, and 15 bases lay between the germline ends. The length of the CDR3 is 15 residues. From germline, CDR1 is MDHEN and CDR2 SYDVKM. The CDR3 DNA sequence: TGTGCCAGCAGTCCGCCCGGGACGGAGAATTCACCCCTCCACTTT. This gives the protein CASSPPGTENSPLHF.

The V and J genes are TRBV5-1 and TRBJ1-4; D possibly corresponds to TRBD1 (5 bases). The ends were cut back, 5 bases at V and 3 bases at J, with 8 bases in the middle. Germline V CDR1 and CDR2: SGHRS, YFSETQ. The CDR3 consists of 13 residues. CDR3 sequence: CASRTDSNEKLFF. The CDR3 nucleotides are TGCGCCAGCAGGACAGATTCTAATGAAAAACTGTTTTTT.

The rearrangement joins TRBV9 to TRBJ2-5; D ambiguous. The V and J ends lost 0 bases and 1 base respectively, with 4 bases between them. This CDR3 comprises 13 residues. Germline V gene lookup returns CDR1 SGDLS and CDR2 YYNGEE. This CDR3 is CASSVGAQETQYF. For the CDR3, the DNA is TGTGCCAGCAGCGTAGGCGCCCAAGAGACCCAGTACTTC.

CDR3 coding DNA: TGTGCCAGCAGCAGACAAGGGACTTCCCCTCAAGAGACCCAGTACTTC. This translates into CASSRQGTSPQETQYF. This chain joins TRBV7-8 and TRBJ2-5; TRBD2 is a possible D gene (6 bases). CDR1 is SGHVS, CDR2 FQNEAQ, per germline. Between the trimmed V and J ends, which lost 5 bases and 2 bases, there was a span of 18 bases. The CDR3 is 16 amino acids.

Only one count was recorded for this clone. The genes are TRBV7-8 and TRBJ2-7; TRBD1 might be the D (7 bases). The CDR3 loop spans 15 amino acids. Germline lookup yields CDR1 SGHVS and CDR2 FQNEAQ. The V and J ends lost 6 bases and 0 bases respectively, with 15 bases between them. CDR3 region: CASRKGGTASYEQYV. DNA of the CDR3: TGTGCCAGCAGAAAAGGCGGGACAGCCTCCTACGAGCAGTACGTC.

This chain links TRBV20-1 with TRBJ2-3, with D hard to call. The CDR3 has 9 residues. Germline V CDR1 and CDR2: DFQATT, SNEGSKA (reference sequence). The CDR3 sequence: CAGTDTQYF. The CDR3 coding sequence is TGCGCTGGGACAGATACGCAGTATTTT.

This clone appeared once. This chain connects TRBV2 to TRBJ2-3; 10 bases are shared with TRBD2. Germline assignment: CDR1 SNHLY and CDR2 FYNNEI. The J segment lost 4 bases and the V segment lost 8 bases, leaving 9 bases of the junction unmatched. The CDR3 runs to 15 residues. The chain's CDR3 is CASSIAGGISDTQYF. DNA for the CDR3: TGTGCCAGCTCTATAGCGGGGGGTATCTCAGATACGCAGTATTTT.

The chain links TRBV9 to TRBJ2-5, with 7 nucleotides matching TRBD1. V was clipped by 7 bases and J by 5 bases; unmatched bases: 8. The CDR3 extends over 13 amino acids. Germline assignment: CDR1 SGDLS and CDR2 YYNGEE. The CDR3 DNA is TGTGCCAGCTCGAGGGGGCGCGGTGAGACCCAGTACTTC. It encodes CASSRGRGETQYF.

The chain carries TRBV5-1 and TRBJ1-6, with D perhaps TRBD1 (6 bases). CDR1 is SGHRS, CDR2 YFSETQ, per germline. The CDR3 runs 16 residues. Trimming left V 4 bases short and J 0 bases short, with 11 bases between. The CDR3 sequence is CASSQGQSSYNSPLHF. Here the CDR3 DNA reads TGCGCCAGCAGCCAAGGACAGAGCTCCTATAATTCACCCCTCCACTTT. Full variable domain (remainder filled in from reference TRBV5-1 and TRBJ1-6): KAGVTQTPRYLIKTRGQQVTLSCSPISGHRSVSWYQQTPGQGLQFLFEYFSETQRNKGNFPGRFSGRQFSNSRSEMNVSTLELGDSALYLCASSQGQSSYNSPLHFGNGTRLTVT.

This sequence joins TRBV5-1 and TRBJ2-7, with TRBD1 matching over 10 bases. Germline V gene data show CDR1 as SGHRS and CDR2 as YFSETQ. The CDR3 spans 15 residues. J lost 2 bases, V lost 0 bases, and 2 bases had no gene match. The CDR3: CASSLGTGGTYEQYV. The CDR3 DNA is TGCGCCAGCAGCTTGGGGACAGGGGGAACCTACGAGCAGTACGTC.